This entry describes one TCR beta chain. The data were obtained in a study of blood T cell repertoires in COVID-19. As for the study in general: T cells, B-cell-depleted T cells, or PBMCs provided the cDNA or gDNA that served as material.

The germline V gene encodes CDR1 LNHNV and CDR2 YYDKDF (reference sequence). The CDR3 is 16 amino acids. Trimming left V 0 bases short and J 5 bases short, with 13 bases between. As processed by the authors: Estimates of nucleated cell counts were drawn from the amplification of reference gene primers. This table comes from immunoSEQ multiplex PCR, and its TCRdb copy is limited to in-frame clones, with some not included. V, J and clone size reflect that table, while D and trimming were determined from the DNA. Of 95,000 to 120,000 clones detected, more than 70% appear once; the ten largest clones hold approximately 5%.

The clonotype originates from a woman aged 55-70 years with COVID-19, enrolled during active disease. Sequenced: peripheral blood. This chain links TRBV15 with TRBJ2-2, with a weak D call TRBD2 (6 bases). CDR3 DNA: TGTGCCACCAGCAGAGATGGGGCAGGGACTACCGGGGAGCTGTTTTTT. It encodes CATSRDGAGTTGELFF.